Following are 13 T cell receptor beta chains from one sample sequenced in a study of blood T cell repertoires in COVID-19. The protocol was immunoSEQ multiplex PCR, while the TCRdb copy is restricted to in-frame clones and leaves out a portion. Found here are roughly 230,000 clones, 89% of them singletons; the top ten hold around 4.6%. Source material: peripheral blood. The receptors stem from a woman in her 40s who had recovered from COVID-19.

The rearrangement uses TRBV9 and TRBJ2-2; 9 bases align to TRBD1. The trim removed 4 bases at V and 5 bases at J, leaving 12 bases unmatched. Germline CDR1 SGDLS, CDR2 YYNGEE. This CDR3 has 17 residues. The CDR3 loop is CASSPSVQGAGTGELFF. The CDR3 nucleotides read TGTGCCAGCAGCCCGAGCGTACAGGGGGCGGGGACCGGGGAGCTGTTTTTT.

The chain employs TRBV5-1 and TRBJ2-7; no definite D call. This CDR3 spans 13 amino acids. Germline V gene lookup returns CDR1 SGHRS and CDR2 YFSETQ. Deletions cut 2 bases from V and 0 bases from J, with 6 bases between. The CDR3 reads CASSFENSYEQYF. The CDR3 DNA reads TGCGCCAGCAGCTTCGAGAACTCCTACGAGCAGTACTTC.

The V call is TRBV3-1 (or the pseudogene TRBV3-2), the J call TRBJ2-7; weak D call: TRBD1 (5 bases). Trimming cost V 5 bases and J 5 bases, with 13 bases left between them. In germline, CDR1 is LGHDT, CDR2 YNNKEL (reference sequence). This CDR3 comprises 13 residues. The CDR3 DNA sequence: TGTGCCAGCAGCGACAGAATGGAACACGAGCAGTACTTC. Residues: CASSDRMEHEQYF.

The V and J genes are TRBV12-3 or TRBV12-4 and TRBJ2-1, with D uncertain. V was shortened by 5 bases and J by 10 bases, with 9 bases between the two germline ends. This CDR3 region has 11 residues. CDR3 in amino acids: CASSVAKEQFF. DNA for the CDR3: TGTGCCAGCAGTGTTGCGAAGGAGCAGTTCTTC.

The chain uses TRBV18 and TRBJ2-5; 9 bases map to TRBD2. J lost 2 bases, V lost 2 bases, and 9 bases had no gene match. Germline assignment: CDR1 KGHSH and CDR2 LQKENI. There are 17 residues in the CDR3. The CDR3 sequence: CASSPSGPAGGQETQYF. CDR3 DNA sequence: TGTGCCAGCTCACCAAGCGGTCCAGCGGGGGGACAAGAGACCCAGTACTTC.

The V and J genes are TRBV2 and TRBJ2-3; the match to TRBD1 covers 11 bases. V was clipped by 6 bases and J by 4 bases; unmatched bases: 6. In germline, CDR1 is SNHLY, CDR2 FYNNEI. The CDR3 extends over 15 amino acids. As DNA, the CDR3 is TGTGCCAGCAGCGAAAGGACAGGGGGCGCAGATACGCAGTATTTT. It translates to CASSERTGGADTQYF.

This chain connects TRBV3-1 (or the pseudogene TRBV3-2) to TRBJ1-6; TRBD1 agrees at 9 bases. This CDR3 region has 16 residues. Germline V CDR1 and CDR2: LGHDT, YNNKEL (reference sequence). V lost 3 bases, J lost 6 bases, and 6 bases stayed unmatched. DNA of the CDR3: TGTGCCAGCAGCCACGGGACAGGGTTGCGTAATTCACCCCTCCACTTT. Translated: CASSHGTGLRNSPLHF.

This chain joins TRBV24-1 and TRBJ2-6, with 7 bases identical to TRBD1. The CDR3 is 22 amino acids. CDR1 KGHDR and CDR2 SFDVKD come from the germline V gene. The trim removed 5 bases at V and 1 base at J, leaving 22 bases unmatched. CDR3 DNA: TGTGCCACCAGTGTAAATTTGAGACAGGGCCTAATTATTTTATCTGGGGCCAACGTCCTGACTTTC. Translating gives CATSVNLRQGLIILSGANVLTF.

V is TRBV7-2 and J is TRBJ2-1; 7 bases map to TRBD2. The germline V gene encodes CDR1 SGHTA and CDR2 FQGNSA. The length of the CDR3 is 15 residues. The junction had 10 bases not matched to a gene; V was cut back by 7 bases and J by 4 bases. CDR3 DNA: TGTGCCAGCACCTTCGGGAGCGGGGCGTACAATGAGCAGTTCTTC. It translates to CASTFGSGAYNEQFF.

The chain recombines TRBV23-1 with TRBJ1-3; D gene ambiguous. TRBV23-1 is known as an ORF, though its function is uncertain. This CDR3 is 15 amino acids long. Trimming left V 4 bases short and J 4 bases short, with 14 bases between. CDR3 in DNA: TGCGCCAGCAGTCTTGTCAGCTCGGGAGGAAACACCATATATTTT. It specifies CASSLVSSGGNTIYF.

The chain is built from TRBV6-5 and TRBJ2-4, with D possibly matching TRBD2 (6 bases). Germline V CDR1 and CDR2: MNHEY, SVGAGI. The CDR3 is made up of 14 amino acids. Trimming pared 6 bases from V and 1 base from J, leaving 10 bases between. In nucleotides, the CDR3 is TGTGCCAGCAGGGGGAGCGGGGCCAAAAACATTCAGTACTTC. Translating it yields CASRGSGAKNIQYF.

The V gene is TRBV5-1, the J gene TRBJ2-5, with 8 bases that match TRBD1. V shed 4 bases, J shed 3 bases, and the junction held 5 bases outside the gene matches. CDR1 is SGHRS, CDR2 YFSETQ, per germline. This CDR3 spans 14 amino acids. The CDR3 region is CASSQGQVEETQYF. The CDR3 DNA is TGCGCCAGCAGCCAGGGACAGGTTGAAGAGACCCAGTACTTC.

This sequence joins TRBV28 and TRBJ2-7; 11 bases are a match to TRBD1. V shed 4 bases, J shed 2 bases, and the junction held 7 bases outside the gene matches. Per the germline V gene, CDR1 is MDHEN and CDR2 is SYDVKM. The CDR3 extends over 16 amino acids. The CDR3 region is CASSYDRDRGTYEQYF. In DNA form, the CDR3 reads TGTGCCAGCAGTTATGACCGGGACAGGGGGACCTACGAGCAGTACTTC.